These T cell receptor beta chains were read from a single sample in a study of OX40 agonist ivuxolimab in advanced cancers. The method was immunoSEQ multiplex PCR; TCRdb's version includes in-frame clones alone and lacks a portion of them. This sample has tens of thousands of clones, with over 65% found just once. Sequenced material: CD4+ or CD8+ T cells sorted from blood, taken in a trial of the OX40 agonist ivuxolimab. The receptors shown here come from an adult with an advanced solid tumor such as melanoma, head and neck, liver or kidney cancer. Both conserved end residues are trimmed from each CDR3. The order of the fields is V gene, J gene, CDR3 length, CDR3 protein.

>TRBV7-9|TRBJ1-4|12
ASSLDSSNEKLF
>TRBV5-1|TRBJ2-1|14
ASSLTRGGSYNEQF
>TRBV27|TRBJ1-6|13
ASSLDLPYNSPLH
>TRBV29-1|TRBJ1-2|11
SASPEPHYGYT
>TRBV6-5|TRBJ2-5|11
ASRAGQGETQY
>TRBV28|TRBJ1-3|12
ASSFTGSGNTIY
>TRBV9|TRBJ2-3|13
ASSVVEVSTDTQY
>TRBV5-1|TRBJ2-7|11
ASEEGLGNEQY
>TRBV7-8|TRBJ2-7|13
ASSPRDAKNHEQY
>TRBV9|TRBJ2-1|13
ASSVAGVAYNEQF
>TRBV23-1|TRBJ2-5|13
ASSRIPVAQETQY
>TRBV9|TRBJ1-1|14
ASSPSYRHQNTEAF
>TRBV5-1|TRBJ2-3|13
ASSAGTGRDDTQY
>TRBV6-5|TRBJ1-1|9
ASGSDGEAF
>TRBV15|TRBJ2-2|13
ATLDGDTYSGELF
>TRBV27|TRBJ2-1|12
ASSLGGRYNEQF
>TRBV28|TRBJ2-5|14
ASSFPSTSAKETQY
>TRBV7-2|TRBJ2-2|11
ASSATETGELF
>TRBV27|TRBJ2-5|12
ASSLSVGGETQY
>TRBV7-9|TRBJ2-3|14
ASSSSGTMSTDTQY
>TRBV27|TRBJ2-7|13
ASARGPGGTYEQY
>TRBV30|TRBJ2-5|11
AWSADRGETQY
>TRBV7-3|TRBJ2-1|12
ASSLDRYYNEQF
>TRBV28|TRBJ1-2|12
ASSPRQFNYGYT
>TRBV27|TRBJ2-1|13
ASSLAAGVKHEQF
>TRBV27|TRBJ2-7|12
ASSWTGQIREQY
>TRBV7-9|TRBJ2-7|14
ASSPLSGTGVYEQY
>TRBV27|TRBJ2-1|14
ASSARLARGIHEQF
>TRBV15|TRBJ2-5|13
ATSRTGAGSETQY
>TRBV11-3|TRBJ2-1|14
ASSSRLAGAGGEQF
>TRBV4-1|TRBJ2-3|15
ASSQFASGMGTDTQY
>TRBV14|TRBJ2-5|12
ASSPRVNQETQY
>TRBV4-1|TRBJ2-2|15
ASSQEGLAANTGELF
>TRBV2|TRBJ1-4|13
ASRTGTLSEEKLF
>TRBV6-1|TRBJ1-1|15
ASSEMAGGGMNTEAF
>TRBV6-1|TRBJ2-7|12
ASSEVGLANEQY
>TRBV10-3|TRBJ2-1|13
AISEEGLIYNEQF
>TRBV29-1|TRBJ1-1|8
SGWLTEAF
>TRBV27|TRBJ2-3|13
ASGFYPSWKDTQY
>TRBV28|TRBJ1-2|9
ASSLGDGYT
>TRBV19|TRBJ1-1|11
ASSIQRGTEAF
>TRBV19|TRBJ2-1|10
ARNFSYNEQF
>TRBV30|TRBJ2-2|10
AWRQNTGELF
>TRBV13|TRBJ2-7|13
ASSGGTSGSREQY
>TRBV6-5|TRBJ2-7|12
ASSYSRSGYEQY
>TRBV7-3|TRBJ1-1|13
ASSLSRAPYTEAF
>TRBV9|TRBJ1-1|14
ASSTGLSLMNTEAF
>TRBV6-4|TRBJ2-1|12
ASGETSGSQRKF